Described below is a single T cell receptor beta chain sequence and its context. Its antigen is not known. Germline V gene sequence: CDR1 MNHNS, CDR2 SASEGT. Deletions cut 0 bases from V and 4 bases from J, with 13 bases between. The CDR3 loop spans 15 amino acids. Sample time point: week 35, safety follow-up. The content of each vaccine dose was 300 ug of mutant IDH1 20-mer peptide, and topical imiquimod accompanied it. The record originates from a study of a mutant IDH1 vaccine in newly diagnosed glioma. About the research overall: It was at week 35 that visit V12 occurred, and at week 47 that visit V13 did.

The data were produced by immunoSEQ multiplex PCR, yet TCRdb's version contains in-frame clones alone and is incomplete. The sample lists 70,000 or so clones; around 87% were seen once. The source material was PBMCs, sampled from a glioma patient whose treatment included an IDH1 peptide vaccine. The receptor comes from a man aged 25 to 40 with glioma. The chain has TRBV6-1 and TRBJ2-7; D gene unclear. The CDR3 region has the DNA TGTGCCAGCAGTGAAGCGGGCGGTGTCGGATACGAGCAGTACTTC. Encoded protein: CASSEAGGVGYEQYF.